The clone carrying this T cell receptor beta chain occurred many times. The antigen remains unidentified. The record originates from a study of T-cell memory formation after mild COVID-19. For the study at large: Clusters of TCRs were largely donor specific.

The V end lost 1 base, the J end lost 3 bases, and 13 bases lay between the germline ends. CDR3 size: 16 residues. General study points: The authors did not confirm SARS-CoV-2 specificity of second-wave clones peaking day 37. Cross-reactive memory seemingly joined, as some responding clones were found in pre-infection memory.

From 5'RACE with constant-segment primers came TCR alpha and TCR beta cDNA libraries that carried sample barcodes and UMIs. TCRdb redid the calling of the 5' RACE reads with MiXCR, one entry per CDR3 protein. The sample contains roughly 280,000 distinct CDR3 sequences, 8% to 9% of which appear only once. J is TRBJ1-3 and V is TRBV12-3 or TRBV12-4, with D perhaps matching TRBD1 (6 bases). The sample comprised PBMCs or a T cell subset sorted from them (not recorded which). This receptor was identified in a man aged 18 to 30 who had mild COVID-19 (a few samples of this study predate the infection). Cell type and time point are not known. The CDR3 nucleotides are TGTGCCAGCAGTTTAGTGGGACAAAGAAGTGGAAACACCATATATTTT. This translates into CASSLVGQRSGNTIYF.